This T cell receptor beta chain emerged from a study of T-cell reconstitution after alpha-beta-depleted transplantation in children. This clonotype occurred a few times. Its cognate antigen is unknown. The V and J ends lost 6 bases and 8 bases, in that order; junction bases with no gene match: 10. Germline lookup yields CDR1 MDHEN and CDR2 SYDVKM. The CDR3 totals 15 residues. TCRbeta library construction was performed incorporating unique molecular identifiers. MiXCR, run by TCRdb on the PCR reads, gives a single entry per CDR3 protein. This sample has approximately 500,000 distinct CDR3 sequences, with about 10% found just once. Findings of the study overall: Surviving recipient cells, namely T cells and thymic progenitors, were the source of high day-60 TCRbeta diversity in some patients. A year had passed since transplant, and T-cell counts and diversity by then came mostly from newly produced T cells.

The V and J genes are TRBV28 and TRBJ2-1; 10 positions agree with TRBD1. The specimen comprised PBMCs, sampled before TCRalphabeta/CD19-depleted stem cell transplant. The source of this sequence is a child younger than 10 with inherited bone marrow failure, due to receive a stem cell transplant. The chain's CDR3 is CASRKNRDRGDEQFF. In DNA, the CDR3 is TGTGCCAGCAGAAAAAATAGGGACAGGGGAGATGAGCAGTTCTTC.